The sequence of this T cell receptor (beta chain) was determined in a study of T cell responses to AZD1222 COVID-19 vaccine. Whole-study results and caveats: There were mostly white British donors and more females than males, and clonal diversity was possibly underestimated. Baseline antibody screening turned up just six seropositive AZD1222 recipients. When two AZD1222 doses had been given, Spike-specific TCR breadth and depth rose. The study reported that nearly half of spike-specific TCRs target unmutated variant regions.

The assay was immunoSEQ multiplex PCR, and TCRdb's table has in-frame clones only and misses some. This repertoire shows 75,000 to 100,000 clones, approximately 90% found once; its top ten account for 2.8%. Trimming removed 3 bases from V and 0 bases from J, with 8 bases in between. Germline-derived CDR1 and CDR2 are MDHEN and SYDVKM. CDR3 length: 14 amino acids. This clone showed up just once. Antigen: not known. The chain recombines TRBV28 with TRBJ1-1; D call uncertain. The origin of this receptor is an adult in good health. Sample: peripheral blood, taken on day 0 of AZD1222 vaccination. CDR3 residues: CASSLTMMNTEAFF. In DNA, the CDR3 is TGTGCCAGCAGTTTGACCATGATGAACACTGAAGCTTTCTTT.